There are a few counts of the clone carrying this T cell receptor (beta chain). This specimen comes from a study of post-analysis software for immune sequencing data. Across the study: The patients showed relapsing-remitting, secondary progressive and progressive-relapsing multiple sclerosis courses.

Unique molecular identifiers were present in the TCR beta cDNA libraries. TCRdb ran MiXCR on the PCR reads and lists one entry per CDR3 protein. The sample includes under 650,000 distinct CDR3 sequences, roughly 47% of them seen just once. Sequencing was done on a sample of blood. The TCR comes from a girl under 18 with multiple sclerosis.

This CDR3 reads CASSPPTGAHEQYF. In DNA, the CDR3 is TGTGCCAGCAGCCCCCCAACAGGGGCCCACGAGCAGTACTTC. The V call is TRBV7-9, the J call TRBJ2-7, with 7 bases identical to TRBD1. V trimming: 5 bases; J trimming: 5 bases; junction bases outside the gene matches: 9. The CDR3 sequence is 14 residues long. The V gene's germline CDR1 is SEHNR and CDR2 FQNEAQ (reference sequence).